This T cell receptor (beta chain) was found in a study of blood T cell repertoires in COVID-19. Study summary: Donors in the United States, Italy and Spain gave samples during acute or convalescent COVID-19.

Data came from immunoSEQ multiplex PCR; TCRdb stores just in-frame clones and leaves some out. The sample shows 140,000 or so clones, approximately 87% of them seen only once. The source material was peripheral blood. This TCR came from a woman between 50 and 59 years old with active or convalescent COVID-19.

The CDR3 sequence: CASSLWEGRTDTQYF. In nucleotides, the CDR3 is TGTGCCAGCAGCTTGTGGGAGGGGAGGACAGATACGCAGTATTTT. V is TRBV5-5 and J is TRBJ2-3; 7 bases fit TRBD2. The CDR3 runs to 15 residues. The germline V gene has CDR1 SGHKS and CDR2 YYEKEE (reference sequence). J gave up 3 bases and V 1 base, and 5 bases lay outside the gene matches. Variable domain in full (rest from reference TRBV5-5 and TRBJ2-3): DAGVTQSPTHLIKTRGQQVTLRCSPISGHKSVSWYQQVLGQGPQFIFQYYEKEERGRGNFPDRFSARQFPNYSSELNVNALLLGDSALYLCASSLWEGRTDTQYFGPGTRLTVL.